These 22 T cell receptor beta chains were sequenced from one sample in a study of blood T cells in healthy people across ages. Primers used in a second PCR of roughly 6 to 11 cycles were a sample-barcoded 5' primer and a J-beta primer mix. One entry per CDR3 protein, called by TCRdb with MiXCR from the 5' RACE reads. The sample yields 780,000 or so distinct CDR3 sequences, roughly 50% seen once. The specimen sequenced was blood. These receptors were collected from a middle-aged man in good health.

The DNA for the CDR3 is TGTGCCAGCAGCCACAGGACTAGTGCCGGGGAGCTGTTTTTT. Translating it yields CASSHRTSAGELFF. The chain links TRBV5-6 to TRBJ2-2; TRBD2 agrees at 7 bases. Germline CDR1 and CDR2: SGHDT and YYEEEE. V lost 4 bases and J lost 6; bases outside the gene matches: 6. The CDR3 has 14 residues.

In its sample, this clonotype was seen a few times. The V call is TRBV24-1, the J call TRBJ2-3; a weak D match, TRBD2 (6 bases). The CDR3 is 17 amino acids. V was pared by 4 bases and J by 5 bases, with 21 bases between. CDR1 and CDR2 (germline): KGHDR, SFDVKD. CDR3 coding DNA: TGTGCCACCAGTGACCGCGGTAGGAGGGGACTTAGAGATACGCAGTATTTT. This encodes CATSDRGRRGLRDTQYF.

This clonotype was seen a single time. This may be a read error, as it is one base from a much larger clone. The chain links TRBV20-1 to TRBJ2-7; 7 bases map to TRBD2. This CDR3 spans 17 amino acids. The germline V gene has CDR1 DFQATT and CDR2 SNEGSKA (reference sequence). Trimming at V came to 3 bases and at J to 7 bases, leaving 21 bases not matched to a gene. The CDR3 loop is CSASPPGTLGGINEQYF. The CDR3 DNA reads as TGCAGTGCTAGCCCGCCCGGGACTCTGGGAGGGATCAATGAGCAGTACTTC.

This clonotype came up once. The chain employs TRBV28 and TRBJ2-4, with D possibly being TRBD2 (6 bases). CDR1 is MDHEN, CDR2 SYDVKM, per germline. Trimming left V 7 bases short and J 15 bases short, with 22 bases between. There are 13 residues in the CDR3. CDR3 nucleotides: TGTGCCAGCAAAACCGCGGGGACCACGGAGGCGTACTTC. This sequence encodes CASKTAGTTEAYF.

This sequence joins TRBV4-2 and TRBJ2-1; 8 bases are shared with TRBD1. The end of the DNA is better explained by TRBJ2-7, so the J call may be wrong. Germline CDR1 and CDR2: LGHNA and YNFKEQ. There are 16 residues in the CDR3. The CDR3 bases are TGTGCCAGCAGCCAAGATGGGGCAGGGGGCTACTACGAGCAGTACTTC. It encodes CASSQDGAGGYYEQYF.

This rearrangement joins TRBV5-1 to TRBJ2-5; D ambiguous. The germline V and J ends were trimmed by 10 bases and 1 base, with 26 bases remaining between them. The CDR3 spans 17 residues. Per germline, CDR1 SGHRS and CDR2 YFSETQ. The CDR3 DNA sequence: TGCGCCGGCACGACCGGTGCGCGTGGGGTCGGCCAAGAGACCCAGTACTTC. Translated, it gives CAGTTGARGVGQETQYF.

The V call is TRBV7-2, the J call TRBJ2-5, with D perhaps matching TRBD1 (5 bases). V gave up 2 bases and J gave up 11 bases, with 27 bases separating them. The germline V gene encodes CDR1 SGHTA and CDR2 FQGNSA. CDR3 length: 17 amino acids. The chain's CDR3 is CASSLFSGHNLDSLQYF. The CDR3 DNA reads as TGTGCCAGCAGCTTATTTTCTGGGCACAACCTTGACAGCTTGCAGTACTTC.

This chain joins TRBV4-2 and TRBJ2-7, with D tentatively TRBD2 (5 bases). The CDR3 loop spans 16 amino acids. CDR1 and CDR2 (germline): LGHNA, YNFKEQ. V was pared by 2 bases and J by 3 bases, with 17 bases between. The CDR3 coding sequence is TGTGCCAGCAGCCAACCAACTCCCCCTGGGAGCTACGAGCAGTACTTC. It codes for CASSQPTPPGSYEQYF.

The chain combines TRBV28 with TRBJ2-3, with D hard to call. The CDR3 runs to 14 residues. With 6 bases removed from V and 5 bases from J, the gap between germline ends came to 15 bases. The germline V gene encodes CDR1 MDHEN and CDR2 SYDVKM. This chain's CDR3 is CASSEPGPGDTQYF. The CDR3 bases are TGTGCCAGCAGCGAGCCGGGCCCGGGAGATACGCAGTATTTT.

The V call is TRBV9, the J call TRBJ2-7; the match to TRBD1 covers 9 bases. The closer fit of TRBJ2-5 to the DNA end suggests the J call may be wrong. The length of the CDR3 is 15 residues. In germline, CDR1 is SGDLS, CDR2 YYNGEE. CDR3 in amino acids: CASSVSGQGLETQYF. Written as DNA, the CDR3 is TGTGCCAGCAGCGTCAGTGGACAGGGGTTGGAGACCCAGTACTTC.

This CDR3 is CATSVIRGDDYGYTF. DNA of the CDR3: TGTGCCACCAGTGTAATCCGGGGTGACGACTATGGCTACACCTTC. This chain connects TRBV24-1 to TRBJ1-2, with D unresolved. CDR1 is KGHDR, CDR2 SFDVKD, per germline. CDR3 length equals 15 residues. The V end lost 5 bases, the J end lost 3 bases, and 15 bases lay between the germline ends.

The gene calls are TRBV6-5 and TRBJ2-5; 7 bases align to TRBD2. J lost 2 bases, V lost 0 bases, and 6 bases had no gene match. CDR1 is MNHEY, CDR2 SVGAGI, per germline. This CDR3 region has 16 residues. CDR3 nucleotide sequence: TGTGCCAGCAGTTACTCCACTAGCGAGGGGCAAGAGACCCAGTACTTC. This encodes CASSYSTSEGQETQYF.

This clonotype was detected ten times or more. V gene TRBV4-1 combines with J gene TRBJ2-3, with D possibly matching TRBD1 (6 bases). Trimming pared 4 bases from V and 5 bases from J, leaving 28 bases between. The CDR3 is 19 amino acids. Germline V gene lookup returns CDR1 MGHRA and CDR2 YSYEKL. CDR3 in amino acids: CASSRETLLGTPRRDTQYF. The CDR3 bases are TGCGCCAGCAGCCGGGAAACTCTTCTCGGGACACCTAGAAGAGATACGCAGTATTTT.

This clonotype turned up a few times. CDR3 bases: TGTGCCAGCAGCCCGCCTTGGGGTCTAGCGGGAGGACATGAGCAGTTCTTC. The encoded protein is CASSPPWGLAGGHEQFF. The chain joins TRBV7-2 to TRBJ2-1; TRBD2 matches 11 bases. Trimming removed 5 bases from V and 8 bases from J; junction bases left unmatched: 14. CDR3 length equals 17 residues. CDR1 is SGHTA, CDR2 FQGNSA, per germline.

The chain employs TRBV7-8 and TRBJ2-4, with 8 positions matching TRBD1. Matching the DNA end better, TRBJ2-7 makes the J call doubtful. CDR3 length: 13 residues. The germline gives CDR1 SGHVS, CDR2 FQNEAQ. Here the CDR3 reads CASSLQGADEQYF. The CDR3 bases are TGTGCCAGCAGCTTACAGGGGGCCGACGAGCAGTACTTC.

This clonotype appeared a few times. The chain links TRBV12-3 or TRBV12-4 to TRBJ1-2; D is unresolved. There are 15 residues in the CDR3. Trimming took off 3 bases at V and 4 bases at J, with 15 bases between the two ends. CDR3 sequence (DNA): TGTGCCAGCAGTTTTCTTCTTCAGAGTTCCTATGGCTACACCTTC. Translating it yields CASSFLLQSSYGYTF.

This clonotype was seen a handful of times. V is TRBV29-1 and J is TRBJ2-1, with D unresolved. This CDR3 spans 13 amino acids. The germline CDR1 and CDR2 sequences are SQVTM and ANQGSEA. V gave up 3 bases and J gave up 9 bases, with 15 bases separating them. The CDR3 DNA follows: TGCAGCGTTGATCATAGCCTTCGTGGTGAGCAGTTCTTC. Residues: CSVDHSLRGEQFF.

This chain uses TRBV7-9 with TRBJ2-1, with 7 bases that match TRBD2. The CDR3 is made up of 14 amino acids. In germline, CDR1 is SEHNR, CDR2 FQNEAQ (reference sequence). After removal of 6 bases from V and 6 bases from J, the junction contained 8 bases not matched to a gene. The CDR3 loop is CASSRREGGNEQFF. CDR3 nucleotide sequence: TGTGCCAGCAGTCGGAGGGAGGGCGGCAATGAGCAGTTCTTC.

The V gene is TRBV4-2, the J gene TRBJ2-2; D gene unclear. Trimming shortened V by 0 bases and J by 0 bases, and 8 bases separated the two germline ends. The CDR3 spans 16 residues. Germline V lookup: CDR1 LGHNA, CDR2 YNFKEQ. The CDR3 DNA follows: TGTGCCAGCAGCCAAGATCGACGGGCGAACACCGGGGAGCTGTTTTTT. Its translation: CASSQDRRANTGELFF.

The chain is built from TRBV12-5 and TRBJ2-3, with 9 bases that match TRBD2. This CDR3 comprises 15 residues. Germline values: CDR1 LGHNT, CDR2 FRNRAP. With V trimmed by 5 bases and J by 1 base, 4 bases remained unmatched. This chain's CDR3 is CASGDSSGGTDTQYF. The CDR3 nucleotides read TGTGCTAGTGGTGACTCTAGCGGGGGCACAGATACGCAGTATTTT.

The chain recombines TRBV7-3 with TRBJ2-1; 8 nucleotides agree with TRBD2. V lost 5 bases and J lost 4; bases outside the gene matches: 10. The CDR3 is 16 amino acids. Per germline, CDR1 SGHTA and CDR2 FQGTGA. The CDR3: CASSPHRGGSYNEQFF. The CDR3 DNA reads TGTGCCAGCAGCCCGCATCGGGGGGGTTCATACAATGAGCAGTTCTTC.

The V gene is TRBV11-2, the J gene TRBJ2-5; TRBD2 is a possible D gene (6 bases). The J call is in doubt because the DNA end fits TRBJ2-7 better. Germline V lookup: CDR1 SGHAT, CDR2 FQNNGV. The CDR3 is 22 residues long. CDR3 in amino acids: CASSLQAAWGRSPGAERYEQYF. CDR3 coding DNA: TGTGCCAGCAGCCTCCAGGCTGCCTGGGGCCGATCACCGGGAGCGGAGCGCTACGAGCAGTACTTC.